This T cell receptor beta chain appears in the sequencing data of a study of PD-L1 blockade in urothelial cancer. Study-wide background: The year 2014 saw patients start atezolizumab, 1,200 mg intravenously every 3 weeks. In the patient group, most of the 29 were males with bladder-origin urothelial cancer.

For each patient, 1 to 8 samples were obtained, pretreatment and on-treatment. Sequencing used immunoSEQ multiplex PCR; TCRdb keeps in-frame clones, though not all of them. The data show 45,000 to 50,000 clones, with more than 70% seen just once and 3.9% held by the top ten. The V and J ends lost 4 bases and 1 base, in that order; junction bases with no gene match: 4. This CDR3 region has 16 residues. Germline V gene lookup returns CDR1 SGHVS and CDR2 FNYEAQ. The receptor was derived from a man at least 80 years old with urothelial cancer. This specimen was PBMCs, taken around atezolizumab (anti-PD-L1) treatment. The J gene is TRBJ2-2, the V gene TRBV7-6; the match to TRBD2 covers 9 bases. CDR3 protein: CASSSPSGENTGELFF. The CDR3 coding sequence is TGTGCCAGCAGCTCCCCTAGCGGGGAGAACACCGGGGAGCTGTTTTTT.